The entry below gives a single T cell receptor (beta chain) sequence along with its context. What it recognizes is unknown. The entry originates in a study of T cell repertoires in cytomegalovirus infection. About the study: Matching HLA type and CMV infection were both indicated by public TCR beta signatures.

There are 15 residues in the CDR3. Germline V gene data show CDR1 as LGHNA and CDR2 as YNFKEQ. Unmatched junction bases numbered 11, after V lost 4 bases and J lost 9 bases. TCRdb re-called the reads through MiXCR, storing one row per CDR3 protein. The sample yields 75,000 to 100,000 distinct CDR3 sequences, approximately 45% seen once. The source is a human donor in good health (CMV status not recorded). Some clones in this sample may be carry-over from other donors' samples. The chain is built from TRBV4-2 and TRBJ2-1, with TRBD2 matching over 8 bases. This material consisted of CD8+ T cells from cultured PBMCs, taken from culture after CMV antigen stimulation. The CDR3 DNA is TGTGCCAGCAGCCTGCGGGCGAGCCTAGCGGGTGAGCAGTTCTTC. Its protein is CASSLRASLAGEQFF.